Listed here is a single TCR beta chain. Its specificity is not known. This entry belongs to a study of cytomegalovirus exposure and HLA in healthy donors. The study, taken as a whole, reports: For most TCR sequences rarity was the rule, although some public TCRs occurred in many donors. Most TCR beta V segments were productive about 87% or about 30% of the time in an earlier analysis.

Trimming removed 0 bases from V and 0 bases from J; junction bases left unmatched: 2. Looked up from germline, CDR1 is SGDLS and CDR2 is YYNGEE. The length of the CDR3 is 15 residues. The PCR was carried out with 60 Vbeta primers and 13 Jbeta primers. In the authors' workflow: The count from a later analysis was about 80 million unique TCR beta chains, some 10 million of them shared. Profiled with immunoSEQ multiplex PCR; TCRdb holds only in-frame clones, not every one. The DNA gave D and trimming, while V, J and clone size come from that table. The listing contains about 140,000 clones. Material: PBMCs. The V gene is TRBV9, the J gene TRBJ2-7; 8 nucleotides match TRBD1. The clonotype was recovered from a woman between 18 and 29 years old in good health and CMV-seronegative. CDR3 sequence reads: CASSVGGQGSYEQYF. In DNA, the CDR3 is TGTGCCAGCAGCGTAGGAGGACAGGGCTCCTACGAGCAGTACTTC.